This TCR beta chain came from a study of T cells in Graves' hyperthyroidism and ophthalmopathy. The study's findings and limits: Classification by a 13 V-J model distinguished ophthalmopathy from stable hyperthyroidism. Appearing also in blood were most of the thyroid clonotypes expanded above 0.001.

Germline V CDR1 and CDR2: LGHDT, YNNKEL (reference sequence). Germline trimming cut 4 bases from V and 10 bases from J; bases unmatched to any gene: 7. The CDR3 consists of 14 residues. The CDR3 regions of TCR beta were amplified from RNA transcripts. TCR CDR3 underwent first-round RT-PCR with the HTBI primer set. From the multiplex PCR reads, TCRdb called clonotypes with MiXCR, one entry per CDR3 protein. There are 480,000 or so distinct CDR3 sequences in the sample; about 46% occur only once, and 35% to 50% lies in the top ten. This clonotype showed up just once. Its matching antigen is unknown. Specimen: peripheral blood or thyroid tissue (not recorded which). The TCR originated in an adult woman with Graves' disease, either hyperthyroidism or ophthalmopathy (not recorded which). The chain couples TRBV3-1 to TRBJ2-5; 12 positions agree with TRBD2. CDR3 in DNA: TGTGCCAGCAGCCTCGGGACTAGCGGGTTGGTCCAGTACTTC. As protein: CASSLGTSGLVQYF.